The T cell receptor (beta chain) under discussion was sequenced for a study of CD8+CD57+ T cells in acquired aplastic anemia. Overall study results and limits: A set of around 30 CD8+ CDR3 sequences was shared between patients and controls, and these sequences appeared highly expressed in patients.

The TCR beta profiling, which covered VDJ combination and CDR3 sequence, was carried out using genomic DNA as the template. In TCRdb, the reads were re-called with MiXCR into one record per CDR3 protein. Among about 120,000 distinct CDR3 sequences listed, 55% to 60% were seen once. Concerning this clonotype itself: Its antigen is unknown.

This CDR3 has 16 amino acids. Trimming cost V 5 bases and J 2 bases, with 19 bases left between them. Germline V lookup: CDR1 LGHDT, CDR2 YNNKEL (reference sequence). The sequenced patients had an expansion of CD8+CD57+ cells seen by flow cytometry. Blood came from patients not yet given any therapy. The chain links TRBV3-1 to TRBJ2-7; D assignment may be TRBD1 or TRBD2 (5 bases each). Sequences were obtained from sorted CD4+, CD8+, or CD8+CD57+ T cells (not recorded which) from PBMCs. This receptor was taken from a human donor with aplastic anemia. The chain's CDR3 is CASSTRDRALTYEQYF. The CDR3 DNA reads as TGTGCCAGCAGCACCCGGGACCGAGCTCTGACCTACGAGCAGTACTTC.